The source of this TCR beta chain is a study of glioma-infiltrating T cells. Study-wide points: Non-neoplastic patients had below-expected tissue-blood divergence, while all gliomas exceeded expectation.

Per the germline V gene, CDR1 is SGHAT and CDR2 is FQNNGV. Trimming left V 0 bases short and J 3 bases short, with 12 bases between. The CDR3 has 15 residues. Using RNA template, CDR3s of TCR alpha and beta were amplified with iRepertoire arm-PCR. TCRdb re-derived calls from the multiplex PCR reads in MiXCR, one entry per CDR3 protein. The sample carries under 200,000 distinct CDR3 sequences, more than 30% recorded once. Points on this clonotype: Its matching antigen is unknown.

Sequenced: glioma tissue, nonneoplastic brain tissue, or PBMCs (not recorded which). This chain uses TRBV11-2 with TRBJ2-7, with D tentatively TRBD1 (5 bases). The clonotype originates from a human donor with low-grade glioma or glioblastoma, undergoing nonglioma brain surgery, or in good health (not recorded which). The CDR3, as DNA: TGTGCCAGCAGCTTAGATTCCCCAGGGCGCTACGAGCAGTACTTC. Protein product: CASSLDSPGRYEQYF.